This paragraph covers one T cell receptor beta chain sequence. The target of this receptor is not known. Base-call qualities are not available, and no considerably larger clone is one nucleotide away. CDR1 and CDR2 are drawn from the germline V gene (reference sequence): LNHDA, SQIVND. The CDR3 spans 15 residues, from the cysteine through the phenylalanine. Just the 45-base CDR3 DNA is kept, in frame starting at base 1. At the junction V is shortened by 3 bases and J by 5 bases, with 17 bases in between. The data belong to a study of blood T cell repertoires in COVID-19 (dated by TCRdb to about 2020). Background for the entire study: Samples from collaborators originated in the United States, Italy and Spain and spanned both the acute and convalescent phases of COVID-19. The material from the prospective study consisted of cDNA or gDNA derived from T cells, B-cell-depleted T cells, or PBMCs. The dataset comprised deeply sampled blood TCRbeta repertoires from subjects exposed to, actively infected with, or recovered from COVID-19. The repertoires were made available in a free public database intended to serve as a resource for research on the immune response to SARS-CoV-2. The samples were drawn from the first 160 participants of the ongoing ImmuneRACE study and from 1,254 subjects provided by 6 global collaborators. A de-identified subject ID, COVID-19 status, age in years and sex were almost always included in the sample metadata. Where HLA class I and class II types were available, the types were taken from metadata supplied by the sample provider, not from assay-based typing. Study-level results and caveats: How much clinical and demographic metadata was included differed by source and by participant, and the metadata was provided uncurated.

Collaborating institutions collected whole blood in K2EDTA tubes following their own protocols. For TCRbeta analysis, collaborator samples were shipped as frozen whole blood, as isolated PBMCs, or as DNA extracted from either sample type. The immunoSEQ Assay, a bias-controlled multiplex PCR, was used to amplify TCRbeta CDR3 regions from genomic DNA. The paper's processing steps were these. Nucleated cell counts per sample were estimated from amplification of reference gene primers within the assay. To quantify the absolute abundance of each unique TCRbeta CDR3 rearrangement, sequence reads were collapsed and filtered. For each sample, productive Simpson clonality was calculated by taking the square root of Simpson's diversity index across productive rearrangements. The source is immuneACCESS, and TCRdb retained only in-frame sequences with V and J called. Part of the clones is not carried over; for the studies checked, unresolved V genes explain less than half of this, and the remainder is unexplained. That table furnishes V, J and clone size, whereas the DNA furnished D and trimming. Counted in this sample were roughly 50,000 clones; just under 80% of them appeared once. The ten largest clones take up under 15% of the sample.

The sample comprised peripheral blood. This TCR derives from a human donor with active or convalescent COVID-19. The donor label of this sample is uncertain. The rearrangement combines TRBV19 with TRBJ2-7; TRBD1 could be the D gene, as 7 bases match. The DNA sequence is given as TGTGCCAGTAGTATTAACGGAGGGGGCGCCGACGAGCAGTACTTC. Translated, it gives CASSINGGGADEQYF.